Each of the 6 T cell receptor beta chains below was sequenced from the same sample in a study of blood T cell repertoires in COVID-19. Data came from immunoSEQ multiplex PCR; TCRdb stores just in-frame clones and leaves some out. The sample shows approximately 61,000 clones, 86% of them seen only once. The sample taken for sequencing was peripheral blood. These receptors all stem from a human donor in a cohort sampled during active COVID-19.

The chain links TRBV5-1 to TRBJ2-3; D is undetermined. The CDR3 is made up of 14 amino acids. CDR1 SGHRS and CDR2 YFSETQ come from the germline V gene. The germline V and J ends were trimmed by 5 bases and 0 bases, with 10 bases remaining between them. As DNA, the CDR3 is TGCGCCAGCAGTCCCAGTCCTAGCACAGATACGCAGTATTTT. This encodes CASSPSPSTDTQYF.

The CDR3 DNA sequence: TGCGCCAGCAGCCAACAACGGAGCCTTACAGATACGCAGTATTTT. Its protein product is CASSQQRSLTDTQYF. This rearrangement joins TRBV4-3 to TRBJ2-3; D is undetermined. CDR1 is LGHNA and CDR2 is YSLEER in the germline V gene. Trimming cost V 2 bases and J 3 bases, with 12 bases left between them. The CDR3 has 15 residues.

The table lists this clone with a few counts. The rearrangement joins TRBV19 to TRBJ2-5; TRBD2 matches 8 bases. Germline lookup yields CDR1 LNHDA and CDR2 SQIVND (reference sequence). V gave up 5 bases and J gave up 5 bases; unmatched junction bases: 13. CDR3 size: 16 residues. The CDR3 DNA follows: TGTGCCAGTAGTGTAGGGGCTAGCGGGTTAGGGGAGACCCAGTACTTC. It is translated as CASSVGASGLGETQYF.

The chain joins TRBV11-2 to TRBJ2-1, with TRBD2 matching 7 bases. The V segment lost 1 base and the J segment 6 bases; nucleotides outside the gene matches: 6. Germline CDR1 is SGHAT and CDR2 is FQNNGV. This CDR3 has 15 residues. CDR3 residues: CASSLVSLAGNEQFF. DNA of the CDR3: TGTGCCAGCAGCTTAGTGTCGTTAGCGGGCAATGAGCAGTTCTTC.

The V and J genes are TRBV7-3 and TRBJ2-1; maybe TRBD2 (6 bases). Trimming removed 3 bases at V and 9 bases at J, with 18 bases between. The CDR3 is made up of 15 amino acids. Germline CDR1 and CDR2: SGHTA and FQGTGA. CDR3 sequence (DNA): TGTGCCAGCAGCTTTAGCTCAGGAGGAGGGAGTGAGCAGTTCTTC. Its protein is CASSFSSGGGSEQFF.

The chain is built from TRBV29-1 and TRBJ1-1, with 11 bases lining up with TRBD1. Germline CDR1 is SQVTM and CDR2 is ANQGSEA. The CDR3 contains 14 residues. J lost 2 bases, V lost 6 bases, and 5 bases had no gene match. The CDR3 coding sequence is TGCAGCGTCCGGGACAGGGGGTACAACACTGAAGCTTTCTTT. Protein product: CSVRDRGYNTEAFF.